The T cell receptor (beta chain) described here comes from a study of blood T cell repertoires in COVID-19. Background on the study: Acute and convalescent COVID-19 samples came from the United States, Italy and Spain. Sample material is recorded as cDNA or gDNA derived from T cells, B-cell-depleted T cells, or PBMCs.

This CDR3 has 14 amino acids. V lost 2 bases and J lost 3; bases outside the gene matches: 3. Germline V gives CDR1 LGHDT, CDR2 YNNKEL (reference sequence). In the authors' workflow: By means of reference gene primer amplification, nucleated cell counts were estimated. TCRdb's table, derived via immunoSEQ multiplex PCR, lists solely in-frame clones and lacks some. D and trimming come from the DNA, and the V and J calls and clone size come from that table. The sample has fewer than 250,000 clones; around nine tenths are singletons. This chain uses TRBV3-1 (or the pseudogene TRBV3-2) with TRBJ2-7; 8 bases map to TRBD1. The sequenced material came from peripheral blood. The sequence came from a man in his fifties or sixties with COVID-19, enrolled during active disease. The CDR3 DNA sequence: TGTGCCAGCAGCCAACAGGGGGCGATCTACGAGCAGTACTTC. It yields the protein CASSQQGAIYEQYF.